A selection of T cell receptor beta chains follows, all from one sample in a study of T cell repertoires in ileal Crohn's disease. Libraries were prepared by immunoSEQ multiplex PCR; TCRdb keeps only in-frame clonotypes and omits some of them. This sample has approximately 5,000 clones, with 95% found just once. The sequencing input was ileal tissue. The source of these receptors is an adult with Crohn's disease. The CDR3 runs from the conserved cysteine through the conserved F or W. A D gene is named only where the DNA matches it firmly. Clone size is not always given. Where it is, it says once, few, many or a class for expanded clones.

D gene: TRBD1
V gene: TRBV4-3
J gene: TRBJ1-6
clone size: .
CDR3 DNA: TGCGCCAGCAGCCAAGTAGTCGGTGACAGGGGGAATTCACCCCTCCACTTT
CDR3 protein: CASSQVVGDRGNSPLHF

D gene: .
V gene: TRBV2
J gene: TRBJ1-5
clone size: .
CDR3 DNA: TGTGCCAGCAGTGAATACGGGGGACGCAATCAGCCCCAGCATTTT
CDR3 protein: CASSEYGGRNQPQHF

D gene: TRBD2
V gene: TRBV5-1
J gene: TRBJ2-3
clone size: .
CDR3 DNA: TGCGCCAGCAGCTGGACTAGCGGGGGTACAGATACGCAGTATTTT
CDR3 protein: CASSWTSGGTDTQYF

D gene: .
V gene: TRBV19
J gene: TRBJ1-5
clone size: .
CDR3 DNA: TGTGCCAGTAGTATTTCTTCGGAACGGGGCAATCAGCCCCAGCATTTT
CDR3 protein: CASSISSERGNQPQHF

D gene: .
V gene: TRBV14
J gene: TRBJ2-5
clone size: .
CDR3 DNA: TGTGCCAGCAGTATTCCCGGCCCCCGAGGGGAGACCCAGTACTTC
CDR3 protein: CASSIPGPRGETQYF

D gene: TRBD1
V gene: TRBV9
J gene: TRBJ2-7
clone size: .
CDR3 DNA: TGTGCCAGCAGCGTAGCCCCTTTGAAGACAGGGTTTTCCTACGAGCAGTACTTC
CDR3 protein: CASSVAPLKTGFSYEQYF

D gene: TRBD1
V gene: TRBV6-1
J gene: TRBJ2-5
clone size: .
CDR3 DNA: TGTGCCAGCAGAATCCTACAGGGGATGGGAGAGACCCAGTACTTC
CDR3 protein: CASRILQGMGETQYF

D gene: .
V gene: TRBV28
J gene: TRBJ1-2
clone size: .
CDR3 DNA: TGTGCCAGCAGTTTAGGGCTCTTTAACTATGGCTACACCTTC
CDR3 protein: CASSLGLFNYGYTF

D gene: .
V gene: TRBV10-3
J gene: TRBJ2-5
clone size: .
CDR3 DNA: TGTGCCGTCAATTCAAGAGGGACCCAGTACTTC
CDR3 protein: CAVNSRGTQYF

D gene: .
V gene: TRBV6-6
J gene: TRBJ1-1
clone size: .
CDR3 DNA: TGTGCCAGCTCGGGGGGGGTGGTGGCTTTCTTT
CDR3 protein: CASSGGVVAFF

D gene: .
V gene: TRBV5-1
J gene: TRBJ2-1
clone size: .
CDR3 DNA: TGCGCCAGCAGCTTCCCACGGACTTTTAACAATGAGCAGTTCTTC
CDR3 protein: CASSFPRTFNNEQFF

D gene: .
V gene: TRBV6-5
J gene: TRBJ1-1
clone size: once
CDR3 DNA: TGTGCCAGCAGTTACGGGCAGGCGGGAAAAGCTTTCTTT
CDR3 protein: CASSYGQAGKAFF

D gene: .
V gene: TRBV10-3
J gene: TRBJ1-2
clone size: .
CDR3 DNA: TGTGCCATCAGTGAGTCGATGGGAAGATCTGCACGGGATAACTATGGCTACACCTTC
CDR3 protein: CAISESMGRSARDNYGYTF

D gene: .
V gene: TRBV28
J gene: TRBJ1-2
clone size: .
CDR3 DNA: TGTGCCAGCAGTTTACTTGGTAGTTATGGCTACACCTTC
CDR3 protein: CASSLLGSYGYTF

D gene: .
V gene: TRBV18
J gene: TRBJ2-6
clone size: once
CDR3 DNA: TGTGCCAGCTCACCATTGATGCAGGTTGCTGGGGCCAACGTCCTGACTTTC
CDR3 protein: CASSPLMQVAGANVLTF

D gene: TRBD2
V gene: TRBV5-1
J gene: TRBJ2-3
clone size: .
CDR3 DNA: TGCGCCAGCCTAGCGGGGGCAGTGACAGATACGCAGTATTTT
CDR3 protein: CASLAGAVTDTQYF

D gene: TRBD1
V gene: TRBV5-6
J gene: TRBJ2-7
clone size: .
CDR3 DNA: TGTGCCAGCAGCTTTCCGGGACAGAGAACCTACGAGCAGTACTTC
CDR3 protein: CASSFPGQRTYEQYF

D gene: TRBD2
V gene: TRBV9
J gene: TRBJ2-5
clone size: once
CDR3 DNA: TGTGCCAGCAGCGTCACGACTAGCGGAGAGACCCAGTACTTC
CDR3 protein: CASSVTTSGETQYF

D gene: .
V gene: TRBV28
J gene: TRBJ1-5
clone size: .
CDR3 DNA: TGTGCCAGCACCACTCCGGGGGGGGCTGGGCAGCCCCAGCATTTT
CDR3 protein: CASTTPGGAGQPQHF

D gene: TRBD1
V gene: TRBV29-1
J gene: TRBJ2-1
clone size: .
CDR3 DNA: TGCAGCGTTGCCCACAGGGGAATTTACAATGAGCAGTTCTTC
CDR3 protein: CSVAHRGIYNEQFF

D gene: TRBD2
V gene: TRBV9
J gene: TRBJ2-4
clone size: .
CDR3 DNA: TGTGCCAGCAGCGCCACAGCGGGGGAGAAAAACATTCAGTACTTC
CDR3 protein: CASSATAGEKNIQYF

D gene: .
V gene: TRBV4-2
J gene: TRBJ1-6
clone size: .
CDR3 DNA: TGTGCCAGCAGCCAAGATAAGGAACAGGGTACGTCACCCCTCCACTTT
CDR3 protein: CASSQDKEQGTSPLHF

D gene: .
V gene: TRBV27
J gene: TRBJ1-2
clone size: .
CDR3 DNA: TGTGCCAGCAGTTTACACCCGCTAGGGGGGGCTCGTGGCTACACCTTC
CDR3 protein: CASSLHPLGGARGYTF

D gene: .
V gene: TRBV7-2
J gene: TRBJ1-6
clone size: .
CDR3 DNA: TGTGCCAGCAGCATTGGCAGTTATAATTCACCCCTCCACTTT
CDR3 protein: CASSIGSYNSPLHF

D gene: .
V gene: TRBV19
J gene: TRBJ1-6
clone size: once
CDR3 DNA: TGTGCCAGTTCTGAGAAGAGAAGCTCACCCCTCCACTTT
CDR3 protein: CASSEKRSSPLHF

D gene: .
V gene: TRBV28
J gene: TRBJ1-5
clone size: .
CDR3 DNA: TGTGCCAGCAGCCTAGGAGGGGCCGGCAATCAGCCCCAGCATTTT
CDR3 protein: CASSLGGAGNQPQHF

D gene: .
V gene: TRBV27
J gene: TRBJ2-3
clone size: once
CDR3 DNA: TGTGCCAGCAGTTTATCCTGGCTCACAGATACGCAGTATTTT
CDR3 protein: CASSLSWLTDTQYF

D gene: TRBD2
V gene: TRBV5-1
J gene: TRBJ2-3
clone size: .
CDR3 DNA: TGCGCCAGCAGCGCTGGGACTAGCGGACGCACAGATACGCAGTATTTT
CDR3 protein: CASSAGTSGRTDTQYF

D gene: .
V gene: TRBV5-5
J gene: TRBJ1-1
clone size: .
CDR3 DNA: TGTGCCAGCAGCTTAAACGTCGGCGGCTTGAACACTGAAGCTTTCTTT
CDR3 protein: CASSLNVGGLNTEAFF

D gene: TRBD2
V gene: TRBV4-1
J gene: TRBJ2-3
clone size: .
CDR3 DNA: TGCGCCAGCAGCCAAGGGCAGGGTAGCGGGGGAACCCCCTTTGCTACGCAGTATTTT
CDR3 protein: CASSQGQGSGGTPFATQYF

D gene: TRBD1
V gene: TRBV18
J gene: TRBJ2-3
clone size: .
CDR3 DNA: TGTGCCAGCTCACCTCTACAGGGGGAAATCACAGATACGCAGTATTTT
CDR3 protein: CASSPLQGEITDTQYF

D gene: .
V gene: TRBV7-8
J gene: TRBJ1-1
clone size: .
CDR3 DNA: TGTGCCAGCAGCTTAACCCCATTCCTGGACTCAATACCGAAGGCTTTCTTT
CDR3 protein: CASSLTPFLDSIPKAFF

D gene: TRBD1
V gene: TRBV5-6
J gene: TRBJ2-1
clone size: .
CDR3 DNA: TGTGCCAGCAGCTATGGGACAGGGAGAGGCAATGAGCAGTTCTTC
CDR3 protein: CASSYGTGRGNEQFF

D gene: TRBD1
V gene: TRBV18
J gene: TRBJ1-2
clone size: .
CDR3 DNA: TGTGCCAGCTCACCCCAAACAGGGGTTAACTATGGCTACACCTTC
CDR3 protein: CASSPQTGVNYGYTF

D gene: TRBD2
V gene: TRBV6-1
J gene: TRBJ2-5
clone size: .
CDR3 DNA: TGTGCCAGCATCATTAGCGGGGGGGCGGAGACCCAGTACTTC
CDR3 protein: CASIISGGAETQYF

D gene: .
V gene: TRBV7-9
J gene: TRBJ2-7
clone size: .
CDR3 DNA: TGTGCCAGCAGCTTAAGCGGCAACTCCTACGAGCAGTACTTC
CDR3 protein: CASSLSGNSYEQYF

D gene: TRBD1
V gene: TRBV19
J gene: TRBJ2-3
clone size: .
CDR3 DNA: TGTGCCAGTAGTATGGGGACAGGGAAAAGCACAGATACGCAGTATTTT
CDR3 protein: CASSMGTGKSTDTQYF

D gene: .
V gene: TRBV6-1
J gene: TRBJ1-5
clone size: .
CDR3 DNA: TGTGCCAGCAGCGCGGGGGTTCTTAGCAATCAGCCCCAGCATTTT
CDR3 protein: CASSAGVLSNQPQHF

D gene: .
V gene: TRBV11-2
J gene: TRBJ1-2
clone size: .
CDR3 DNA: TGTGCCAGCAGCGCGCTCCACGGGGGACGCAACTATGGCTACACCTTC
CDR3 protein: CASSALHGGRNYGYTF

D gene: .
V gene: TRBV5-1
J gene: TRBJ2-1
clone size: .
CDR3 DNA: TGCGCCAGCAGCTTTGGTGACTACTCCTACAATGAGCAGTTCTTC
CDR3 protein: CASSFGDYSYNEQFF

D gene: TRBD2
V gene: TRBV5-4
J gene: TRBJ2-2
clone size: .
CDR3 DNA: TGTGCCAGCAGCACGACTAGCGGGAACACCGGGGAGCTGTTTTTT
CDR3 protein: CASSTTSGNTGELFF

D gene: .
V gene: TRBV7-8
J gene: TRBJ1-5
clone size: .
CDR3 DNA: TGTGCCAGCAGCTTAGAACAGGGCTATCAGCCCCAGCATTTT
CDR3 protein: CASSLEQGYQPQHF

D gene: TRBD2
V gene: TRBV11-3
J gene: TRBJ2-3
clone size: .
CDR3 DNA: TGTGCCAGCAGCTTACTAGCGGGGGCCACAGATACGCAGTATTTT
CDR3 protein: CASSLLAGATDTQYF

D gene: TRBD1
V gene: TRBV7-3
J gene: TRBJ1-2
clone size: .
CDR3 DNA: TGTGCCAGCAGCCCGGACAGGAACTATGGCTACACCTTC
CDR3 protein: CASSPDRNYGYTF

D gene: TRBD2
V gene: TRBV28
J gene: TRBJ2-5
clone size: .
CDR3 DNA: TGTGCCAGCGGGCGGAGCGGGGGACTAGAGACCCAGTACTTC
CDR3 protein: CASGRSGGLETQYF

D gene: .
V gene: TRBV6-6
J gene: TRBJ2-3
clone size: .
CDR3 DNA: TGTGCCAGCAGAAGAGACTACACCACAGATACGCAGTATTTT
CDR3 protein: CASRRDYTTDTQYF

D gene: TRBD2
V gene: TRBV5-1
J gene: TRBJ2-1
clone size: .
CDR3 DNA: TGCGCCAGCAGCTCCCGACGGGGGGGCGAGGACAATGAGCAGTTCTTC
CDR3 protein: CASSSRRGGEDNEQFF

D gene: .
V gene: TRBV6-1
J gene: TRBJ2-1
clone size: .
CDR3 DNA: TGTGCCAGCAGTGCCCGGGACATAGGTTCGAATGAGCAGTTCTTC
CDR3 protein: CASSARDIGSNEQFF

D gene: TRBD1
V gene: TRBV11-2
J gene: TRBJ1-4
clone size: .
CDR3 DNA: TGTGCCAGCAGGTCCACAGGGGGCATACGTGAAAAACTGTTTTTT
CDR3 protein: CASRSTGGIREKLFF

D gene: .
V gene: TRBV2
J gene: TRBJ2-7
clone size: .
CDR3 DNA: TGTGCCAGCAGTGAAGCGCCTGTCACAAGCAGGGTTGGCGCCTACGAGCAGTACTTC
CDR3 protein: CASSEAPVTSRVGAYEQYF

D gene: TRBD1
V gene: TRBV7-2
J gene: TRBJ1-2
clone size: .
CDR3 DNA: TGTGCCAGCTTCCGGACAGGGACGGGCCATGGCTACACCTTC
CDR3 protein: CASFRTGTGHGYTF

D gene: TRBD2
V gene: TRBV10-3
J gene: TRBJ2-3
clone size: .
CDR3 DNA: TGTGCCATCAGTGAGTCGACTAGCGGGTATGATACGCAGTATTTT
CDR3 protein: CAISESTSGYDTQYF

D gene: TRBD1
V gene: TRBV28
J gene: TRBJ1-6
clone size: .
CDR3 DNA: TGTGCCACCGCATGGATCCGGACAGGGGGTAATTCACCCCTCCACTTT
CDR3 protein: CATAWIRTGGNSPLHF

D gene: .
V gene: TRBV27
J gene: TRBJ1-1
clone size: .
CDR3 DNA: TGTGCCAGCAGTTTAGGGGGGGGCCCCAACACTGAAGCTTTCTTT
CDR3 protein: CASSLGGGPNTEAFF